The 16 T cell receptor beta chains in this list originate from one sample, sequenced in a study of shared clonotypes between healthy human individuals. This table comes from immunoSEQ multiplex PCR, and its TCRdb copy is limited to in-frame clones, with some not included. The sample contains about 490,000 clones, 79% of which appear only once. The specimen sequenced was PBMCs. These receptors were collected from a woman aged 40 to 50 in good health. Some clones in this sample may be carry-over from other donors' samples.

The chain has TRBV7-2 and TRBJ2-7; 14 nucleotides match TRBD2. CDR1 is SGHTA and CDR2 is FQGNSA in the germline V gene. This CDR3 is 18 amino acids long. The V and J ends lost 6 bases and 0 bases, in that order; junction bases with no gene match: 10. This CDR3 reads CASSLRRLAGGSSYEQYF. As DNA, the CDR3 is TGTGCCAGCAGTTTACGGAGACTAGCGGGAGGGAGCTCCTACGAGCAGTACTTC.

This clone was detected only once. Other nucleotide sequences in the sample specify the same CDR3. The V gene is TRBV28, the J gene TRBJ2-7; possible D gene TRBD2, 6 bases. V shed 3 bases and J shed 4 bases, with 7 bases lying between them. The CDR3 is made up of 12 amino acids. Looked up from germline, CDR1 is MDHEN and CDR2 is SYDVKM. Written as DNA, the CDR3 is TGTGCCAGCAGTTTTCGGGGGTACGAGCAGTACTTC. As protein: CASSFRGYEQYF.

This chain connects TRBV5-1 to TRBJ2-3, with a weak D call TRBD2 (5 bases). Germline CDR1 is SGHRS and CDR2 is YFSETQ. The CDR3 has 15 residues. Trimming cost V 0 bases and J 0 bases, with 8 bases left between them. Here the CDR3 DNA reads TGCGCCAGCAGCTTGGTGCCGGGGAGCACAGATACGCAGTATTTT. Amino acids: CASSLVPGSTDTQYF. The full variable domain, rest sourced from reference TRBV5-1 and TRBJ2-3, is KAGVTQTPRYLIKTRGQQVTLSCSPISGHRSVSWYQQTPGQGLQFLFEYFSETQRNKGNFPGRFSGRQFSNSRSEMNVSTLELGDSALYLCASSLVPGSTDTQYFGPGTRLTVL.

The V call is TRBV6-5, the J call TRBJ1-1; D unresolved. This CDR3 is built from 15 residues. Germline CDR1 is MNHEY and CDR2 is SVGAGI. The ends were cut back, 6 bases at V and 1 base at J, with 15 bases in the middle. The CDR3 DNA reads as TGTGCCAGCAGCCCCTTCCAGTATACGAACACTGAAGCTTTCTTT. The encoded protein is CASSPFQYTNTEAFF.

CDR3 bases: TGTGCCAGCAGTTTAATCCGCGGGAGAGGGGAGACCCAGTACTTC. This gives the protein CASSLIRGRGETQYF. J is TRBJ2-5 and V is TRBV6-6; 7 nucleotides agree with TRBD2. Germline V CDR1 and CDR2: MNHNY, SVGAGI (reference sequence). V shed 4 bases and J 5 bases; nucleotides not matched to a gene: 10. The CDR3 totals 15 residues.

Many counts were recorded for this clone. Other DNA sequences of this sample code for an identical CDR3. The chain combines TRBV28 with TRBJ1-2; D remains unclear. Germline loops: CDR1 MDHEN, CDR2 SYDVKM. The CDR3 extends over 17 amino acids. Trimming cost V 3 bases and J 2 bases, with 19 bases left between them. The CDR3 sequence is CASSFRNLGLGNYGYTF. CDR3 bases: TGTGCCAGCAGTTTCCGAAACCTTGGTTTGGGGAACTATGGCTACACCTTC.

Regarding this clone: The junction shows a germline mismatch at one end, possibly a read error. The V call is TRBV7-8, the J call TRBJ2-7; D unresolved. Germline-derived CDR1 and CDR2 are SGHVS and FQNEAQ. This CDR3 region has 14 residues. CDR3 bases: TGTGCCAGCAGCTTAGCGATTAGCTCCGACGAGCAGTACTTC. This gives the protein CASSLAISSDEQYF.

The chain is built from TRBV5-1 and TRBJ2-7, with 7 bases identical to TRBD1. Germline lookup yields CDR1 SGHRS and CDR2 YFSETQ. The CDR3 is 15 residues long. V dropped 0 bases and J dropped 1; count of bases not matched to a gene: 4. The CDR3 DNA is TGCGCCAGCAGCTTGGGGGACAGCCGATCCTACGAGCAGTACTTC. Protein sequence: CASSLGDSRSYEQYF. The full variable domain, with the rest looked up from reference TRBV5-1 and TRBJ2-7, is KAGVTQTPRYLIKTRGQQVTLSCSPISGHRSVSWYQQTPGQGLQFLFEYFSETQRNKGNFPGRFSGRQFSNSRSEMNVSTLELGDSALYLCASSLGDSRSYEQYFGPGTRLTVT.

This chain's CDR3 is CASSQDRGNTIYF. The CDR3, as DNA: TGTGCCAGCAGTCAGGACAGGGGAAACACCATATATTTT. V and J are TRBV27 and TRBJ1-3; 7 bases fit TRBD1. This CDR3 contains 13 residues. V lost 5 bases, J lost 4 bases, and 2 bases stayed unmatched. Germline V CDR1 and CDR2: MNHEY, SMNVEV (reference sequence).

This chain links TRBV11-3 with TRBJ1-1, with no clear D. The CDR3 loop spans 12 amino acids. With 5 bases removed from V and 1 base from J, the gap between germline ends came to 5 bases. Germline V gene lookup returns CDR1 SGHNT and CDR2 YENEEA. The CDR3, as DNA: TGTGCCAGCAGCCAAGGGAACACTGAAGCTTTCTTT. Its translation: CASSQGNTEAFF.

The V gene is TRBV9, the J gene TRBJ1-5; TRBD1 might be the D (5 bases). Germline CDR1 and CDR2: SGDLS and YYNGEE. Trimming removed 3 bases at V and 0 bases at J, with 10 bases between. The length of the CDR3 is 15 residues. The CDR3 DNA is TGTGCCAGCAGCGGACAGAAGAATAGCAATCAGCCCCAGCATTTT. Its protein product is CASSGQKNSNQPQHF.

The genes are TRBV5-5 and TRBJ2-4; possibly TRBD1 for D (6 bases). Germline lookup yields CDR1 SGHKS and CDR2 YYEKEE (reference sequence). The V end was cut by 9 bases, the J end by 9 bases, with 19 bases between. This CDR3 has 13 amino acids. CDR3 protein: CATNRQAQTIQYF. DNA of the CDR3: TGTGCCACAAACCGACAGGCCCAAACCATTCAGTACTTC. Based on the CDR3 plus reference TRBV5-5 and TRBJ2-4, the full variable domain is DAGVTQSPTHLIKTRGQQVTLRCSPISGHKSVSWYQQVLGQGPQFIFQYYEKEERGRGNFPDRFSARQFPNYSSELNVNALLLGDSALYLCATNRQAQTIQYFGAGTRLSVL.

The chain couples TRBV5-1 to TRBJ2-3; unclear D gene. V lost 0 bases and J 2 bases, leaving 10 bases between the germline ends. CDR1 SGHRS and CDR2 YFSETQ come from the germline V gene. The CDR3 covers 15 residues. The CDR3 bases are TGCGCCAGCAGCTTGGACCGACCCCCCACAGATACGCAGTATTTT. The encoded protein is CASSLDRPPTDTQYF.

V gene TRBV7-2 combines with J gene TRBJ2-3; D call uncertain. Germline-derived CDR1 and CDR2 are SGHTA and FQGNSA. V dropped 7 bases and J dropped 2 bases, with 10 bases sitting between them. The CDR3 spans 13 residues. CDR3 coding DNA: TGTGCCAGCAACGCATATTACACAGATACGCAGTATTTT. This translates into CASNAYYTDTQYF.

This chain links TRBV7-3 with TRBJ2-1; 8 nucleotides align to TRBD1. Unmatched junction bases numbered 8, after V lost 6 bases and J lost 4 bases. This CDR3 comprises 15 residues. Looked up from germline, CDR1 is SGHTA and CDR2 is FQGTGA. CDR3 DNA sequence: TGTGCCAGCAGTCCCGACAGGGGCCTTTACAATGAGCAGTTCTTC. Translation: CASSPDRGLYNEQFF.

The CDR3 region has the DNA TGTGCCAGCAGTTACACGAAGGACGACTATGGCTACACCTTC. Its protein is CASSYTKDDYGYTF. The chain recombines TRBV6-5 with TRBJ1-2; D gene uncertain. V gave up 2 bases and J gave up 3 bases, with 10 bases separating them. CDR3 length: 14 amino acids. Per the germline V gene, CDR1 is MNHEY and CDR2 is SVGAGI.